The 16 T cell receptor beta chains below come from one sample, sequenced in a study of cytomegalovirus exposure and HLA in healthy donors. The PCR had 60 Vbeta and 13 Jbeta primers. TCRdb keeps only in-frame clones here, not all; method: immunoSEQ multiplex PCR. The sample shows about 160,000 clones, 70% to 85% of them seen only once. Sequenced input: PBMCs. The receptors originated from a man aged 25 to 40 in good health and CMV-seropositive.

This chain uses TRBV28 with TRBJ2-1, with 9 positions matching TRBD1. V lost 4 bases, J lost 4 bases, and 5 bases stayed unmatched. The CDR3 is 15 residues long. The germline V gene encodes CDR1 MDHEN and CDR2 SYDVKM. CDR3 nucleotides: TGTGCCAGCAGTTCGACAGGGGGTCCTTACAATGAGCAGTTCTTC. This gives the protein CASSSTGGPYNEQFF.

V gene TRBV5-1 combines with J gene TRBJ2-5; TRBD1 might be the D (5 bases). The germline gives CDR1 SGHRS, CDR2 YFSETQ. CDR3 length equals 14 residues. V lost 6 bases and J 0 bases, leaving 12 bases between the germline ends. CDR3 in amino acids: CASKRTPYQETQYF. The CDR3 nucleotides read TGCGCCAGCAAAAGGACACCGTACCAAGAGACCCAGTACTTC.

This clone was seen only a few times. The CDR3 region is CAWSTGSDNQPQHF. DNA of the CDR3: TGTGCCTGGAGTACGGGGTCCGACAATCAGCCCCAGCATTTT. This chain joins TRBV30 and TRBJ1-5; D is unclear. The CDR3 sequence is 14 residues long. V lost 2 bases, J lost 3 bases, and 11 bases lay in between. Germline V CDR1 and CDR2: GTSNPN, SVGIG (reference sequence).

The chain employs TRBV21-1 and TRBJ1-5; the D call of TRBD1 is as the table states it, not checked on the DNA. TRBV21-1 is a known pseudogene. The CDR3 covers 17 residues. The CDR3 sequence: CASRRGGRLNRNQPQHF. CDR3 DNA: TGTGCCAGCAGGAGAGGGGGCCGATTGAATCGCAATCAGCCCCAGCATTTT.

The rearrangement links TRBV6-4 to TRBJ1-2; tentative D call: TRBD1 (6 bases). The V gene's germline CDR1 is MRHNA and CDR2 SNTAGT. V was cut by 9 bases and J by 2 bases, with 19 bases left in between. This CDR3 contains 15 residues. The CDR3 bases are TGTGCCAGAAACGGGACACGGAAAGGGAACTATGGCTACACCTTC. As protein: CARNGTRKGNYGYTF.

This chain joins TRBV7-9 and TRBJ1-1; D gene ambiguous. The CDR3 sequence is 14 residues long. V was clipped by 6 bases and J by 0 bases, with 11 bases between them. The germline CDR1 and CDR2 sequences are SEHNR and FQNEAQ (reference sequence). The CDR3 DNA sequence: TGTGCCAGCAGGGAGGCGACCCTGAACACTGAAGCTTTCTTT. Its translation is CASREATLNTEAFF. Full variable domain (missing parts from reference TRBV7-9 and TRBJ1-1): DTGVSQNPRHKITKRGQNVTFRCDPISEHNRLYWYRQTLGQGPEFLTYFQNEAQLEKSRLLSDRFSAERPKGSFSTLEIQRTEQGDSAMYLCASREATLNTEAFFGQGTRLTVV.

V gene TRBV6-1 combines with J gene TRBJ2-7; D perhaps matches TRBD1 (5 bases). The germline V gene has CDR1 MNHNS and CDR2 SASEGT. This CDR3 contains 14 residues. V lost 7 bases to trimming and J lost 5 bases, with 18 bases between them. The CDR3 sequence is CASTSTAALDEQYF. CDR3 bases: TGTGCCAGCACTTCGACAGCCGCCCTTGACGAGCAGTACTTC.

The chain links TRBV4-1 to TRBJ1-1, with no clear D. Germline V gives CDR1 MGHRA, CDR2 YSYEKL. V was cut by 2 bases and J by 5 bases, with 18 bases left in between. This CDR3 is 16 amino acids long. This CDR3 reads CASSQKEVRGGTEAFF. The CDR3 coding sequence is TGCGCCAGCAGCCAAAAGGAGGTACGAGGAGGTACTGAAGCTTTCTTT.

The chain combines TRBV7-6 with TRBJ1-1; D uncertain. Trimming removed 2 bases at V and 3 bases at J, with 7 bases between. Germline assignment: CDR1 SGHVS and CDR2 FNYEAQ. The CDR3 contains 13 residues. CDR3 in amino acids: CASSLLGDTEAFF. CDR3 nucleotide sequence: TGTGCCAGCAGCTTATTGGGAGACACTGAAGCTTTCTTT.

This clone has only a few counts. The chain combines TRBV4-2 with TRBJ2-1; perhaps TRBD1 as D (5 bases). Trimming took 4 bases from V and 3 from J, leaving 13 bases between them. Germline V gene data show CDR1 as LGHNA and CDR2 as YNFKEQ. This CDR3 spans 15 amino acids. CDR3 nucleotides: TGTGCCAGCAGCCTAGGGCAGGGCAACTACAATGAGCAGTTCTTC. Amino acid sequence: CASSLGQGNYNEQFF.

J is TRBJ1-1 and V is TRBV4-1, with TRBD1 as a possible D gene (5 bases). The V and J ends lost 1 base and 11 bases respectively, with 11 bases between them. The CDR3 is 12 amino acids. Germline CDR1 is MGHRA and CDR2 is YSYEKL. CDR3 coding DNA: TGCGCCAGCAGCCAAGCAGGGTTTTGGGCTTTCTTT. Its translation: CASSQAGFWAFF.

In its sample, this clone was seen once. The chain joins TRBV18 to TRBJ2-7; TRBD2 matches 7 bases. The CDR3 is 17 amino acids. Germline lookup yields CDR1 KGHSH and CDR2 LQKENI. J lost 1 base, V lost 6 bases, and 15 bases had no gene match. The DNA of the CDR3 is TGTGCCAGCTCGCCCGCGGGGGACCAAAGAGGATCCTACGAGCAGTACTTC. Translated, it gives CASSPAGDQRGSYEQYF.

This clone appeared once. V is TRBV28 and J is TRBJ2-1; TRBD2 matches at 8 bases. V lost 11 bases to trimming and J lost 2 bases; unmatched junction nucleotides: 5. Germline CDR1 reads MDHEN; CDR2 reads SYDVKM. CDR3 size: 13 residues. The CDR3 loop reads CALGAGAYNEQFF. The CDR3 DNA is TGTGCCCTGGGAGCGGGAGCCTACAATGAGCAGTTCTTC.

This clone was detected a few times. The chain couples TRBV6-6 to TRBJ1-1; 9 nucleotides match TRBD1. CDR1 is MNHNY and CDR2 is SVGAGI in the germline V gene (reference sequence). This CDR3 has 14 amino acids. The junction had 6 bases not matched to a gene; V was cut back by 6 bases and J by 4 bases. The CDR3 region has the DNA TGTGCCAGCAGCCGGACAGGGGATGGCACTGAAGCTTTCTTT. It translates to CASSRTGDGTEAFF.

With regard to this clone: The identical CDR3 is also encoded by other nucleotide sequences in the sample. CDR3 in amino acids: CASSPGQVPYEQYF. In DNA, the CDR3 is TGTGCCAGCAGCCCCGGACAGGTTCCCTACGAGCAGTACTTC. The V and J genes are TRBV7-9 and TRBJ2-7; 7 bases fit TRBD1. The CDR3 covers 14 residues. Germline assignment: CDR1 SEHNR and CDR2 FQNEAQ (reference sequence). V dropped 5 bases and J dropped 2; count of bases not matched to a gene: 6.

The chain combines TRBV5-8 with TRBJ2-5; possible D gene TRBD2, 6 bases. Germline V gene lookup returns CDR1 SGHTS and CDR2 YDEGEE. V gave up 2 bases and J gave up 5 bases, with 16 bases separating them. The CDR3 is made up of 15 amino acids. The CDR3 bases are TGTGCCAGCAGCTTTGGTGGGGGGATTGTGGAGACCCAGTACTTC. Protein sequence: CASSFGGGIVETQYF.